The 7 T cell receptor beta chains presented below share a single source sample, sequenced in a study of shared clonotypes between healthy human individuals. Some clones are missing from TCRdb's copy, which holds only in-frame ones; the method was immunoSEQ multiplex PCR. The profile covers about 1 million clones, with 75% appearing a single time and approximately 1.5% taken by the ten largest. The sample consisted of memory CD4+ T cells sorted from blood. Sample subset: CD45RA-negative fraction. Receptors originate from a man between 18 and 35 years old in good health.

The V and J genes are TRBV4-3 and TRBJ1-5, with a weak D call TRBD1 (6 bases). The germline V and J ends were trimmed by 2 bases and 10 bases, with 15 bases remaining between them. The CDR3 sequence is 14 residues long. Germline V gives CDR1 LGHNA, CDR2 YSLEER. The CDR3 region has the DNA TGCGCCAGCAGCCAACAGACAGGTTTTTTTCCCCAGCATTTT. Amino acid sequence: CASSQQTGFFPQHF.

The chain uses TRBV10-3 and TRBJ1-4; 8 nucleotides align to TRBD1. Germline V CDR1 and CDR2: ENHRY, SYGVKD. The V segment lost 3 bases and the J segment 7 bases; nucleotides outside the gene matches: 7. This CDR3 has 15 residues. CDR3 sequence (DNA): TGTGCCATCAGTGATGGATCAGGGGGCGGTGAAAAACTGTTTTTT. Its protein product is CAISDGSGGGEKLFF.

As for this clone: A read error may account for a junction end that differs from germline. The chain links TRBV4-1 to TRBJ2-5; TRBD2 is a possible D gene (5 bases). The CDR3 extends over 15 amino acids. Germline values: CDR1 MGHRA, CDR2 YSYEKL. Here the CDR3 DNA reads TGCGCCAGCAGCCAAGATTACCCCTCCCGGGGTCATGAGGACTTC. It yields the protein CASSQDYPSRGHEDF.

The chain joins TRBV15 to TRBJ2-7, with 8 bases matching TRBD1. The CDR3 totals 16 residues. V shed 0 bases and J 6 bases; nucleotides not matched to a gene: 10. CDR1 LNHNV and CDR2 YYDKDF come from the germline V gene (reference sequence). The chain's CDR3 is CATSRDTGQGLREQYF. In nucleotides, the CDR3 is TGTGCCACCAGCAGAGATACAGGACAGGGTTTGCGCGAGCAGTACTTC.

In the case of this clone: As the CDR3 is not closed by the conserved phenylalanine or tryptophan, this likely results from a read error. Because the CDR3's place on the DNA is in doubt, the DNA is left out and the CDR3 is given as listed by TCRdb. The CDR3: CASSYGGIRPTHSL. The V gene is TRBV6-6, the J gene TRBJ1-5. The CDR3 is 14 amino acids in total, end residues counted. Per the germline V gene, CDR1 is MNHNY and CDR2 is SVGAGI (reference sequence).

Remarks on this clone: Other DNA sequences in the sample encode the same CDR3. The CDR3 nucleotides are TGCGCCAGCAGCCAAGATCGAGGGGGTTCCTACGAGCAGTACTTC. It codes for CASSQDRGGSYEQYF. The chain is built from TRBV4-1 and TRBJ2-7, with D perhaps matching TRBD1 (6 bases). CDR1 is MGHRA, CDR2 YSYEKL, per germline. The V and J ends lost 0 bases and 1 base respectively, with 10 bases between them. The length of the CDR3 is 15 residues.

This clone was detected only a few times. The rearrangement uses TRBV19 and TRBJ1-6, with TRBD1 matching 10 bases. This CDR3 contains 12 residues. Losses at the gene ends were 9 bases for V and 10 bases for J; bases not matched to a gene: 3. Germline-derived CDR1 and CDR2 are LNHDA and SQIVND (reference sequence). The CDR3 region has the DNA TGTGCCAGCGGACAGGGGGACTCACCCCTCCACTTT. Its translation: CASGQGDSPLHF.